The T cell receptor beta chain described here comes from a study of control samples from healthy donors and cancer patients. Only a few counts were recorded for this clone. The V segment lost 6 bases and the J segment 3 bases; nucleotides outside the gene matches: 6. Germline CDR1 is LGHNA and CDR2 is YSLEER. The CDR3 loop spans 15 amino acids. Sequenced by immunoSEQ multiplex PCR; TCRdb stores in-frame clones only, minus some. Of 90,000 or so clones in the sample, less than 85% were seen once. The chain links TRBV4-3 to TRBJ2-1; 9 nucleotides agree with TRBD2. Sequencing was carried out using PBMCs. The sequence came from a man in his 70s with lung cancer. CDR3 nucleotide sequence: TGCGCCAGCAGTGACCAGCGGGGGGTCTACAATGAGCAGTTCTTC. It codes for CASSDQRGVYNEQFF.